This record covers a single T cell receptor (beta chain). Trimming stripped 0 bases from V and 1 base from J, with 8 bases between. CDR1 is SGDLS and CDR2 is YYNGEE in the germline V gene. There are 15 residues in the CDR3. This sample was included in a study of early T cells in non-severe SARS-CoV-2 infection. TCRdb recomputed calls from the 5' RACE reads with MiXCR, one row per CDR3 protein. The sample consists of tens of thousands of distinct CDR3 sequences, 7.7% of them appearing once. This clonotype originated in an adult who was a healthcare worker with PCR-confirmed SARS-CoV-2 infection or an uninfected control (not recorded which). This chain connects TRBV9 to TRBJ2-4; D uncertain. The sample taken for sequencing was whole blood. The CDR3 region has the DNA TGTGCCAGCAGCGTAGGAGTGGGCGCCAAAAACATTCAGTACTTC. This gives the protein CASSVGVGAKNIQYF.